This T cell receptor (beta chain) is from a study of OX40 agonist ivuxolimab in advanced cancers. Study-level points and caveats: At doses 0.1 to 3.0 mg/kg, CD4+ and CD8+ clones expanded.

Method: immunoSEQ multiplex PCR; TCRdb's copy keeps in-frame clones and lacks some. The sample shows roughly 9,900 clones, approximately 66% of them seen only once. In germline, CDR1 is LNHDA, CDR2 SQIVND (reference sequence). V dropped 3 bases and J dropped 4 bases, with 11 bases sitting between them. CDR3 length: 14 residues. This clone was seen a handful of times. Its antigen is unknown. The sample contains more than one DNA sequence encoding this CDR3. Sample: CD4+ or CD8+ T cells sorted from blood, taken in a trial of the OX40 agonist ivuxolimab. V gene TRBV19 combines with J gene TRBJ2-3; no clear D gene. This clonotype was obtained from an adult with an advanced solid tumor such as melanoma, head and neck, liver or kidney cancer. Here the CDR3 DNA reads TGTGCCAGTAGTATCGTTTCGGACCCAGATACGCAGTATTTT. Amino acids: CASSIVSDPDTQYF.